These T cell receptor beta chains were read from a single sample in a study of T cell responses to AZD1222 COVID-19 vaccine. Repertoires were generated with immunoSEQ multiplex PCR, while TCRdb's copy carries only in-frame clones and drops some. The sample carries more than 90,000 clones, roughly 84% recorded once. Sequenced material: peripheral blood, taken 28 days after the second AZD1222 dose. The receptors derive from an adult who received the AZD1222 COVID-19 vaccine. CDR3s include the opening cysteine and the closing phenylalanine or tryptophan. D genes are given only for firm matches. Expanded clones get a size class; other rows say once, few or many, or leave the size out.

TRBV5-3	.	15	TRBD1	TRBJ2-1	CARSLDRGVIYEQFF	TGTGCCAGAAGCTTGGACAGGGGCGTTATCTATGAGCAGTTCTTC
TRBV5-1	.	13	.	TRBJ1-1	CASSLDSGTEAFF	TGCGCCAGCAGCTTGGACTCCGGCACTGAAGCTTTCTTT
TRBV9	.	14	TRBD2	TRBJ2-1	CASSVEGTSFEQFF	TGTGCCAGCAGCGTAGAGGGGACTAGCTTCGAGCAGTTCTTC
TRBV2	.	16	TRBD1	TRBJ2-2	CASRDGQGAGTGELFF	TGTGCCAGCAGGGATGGACAGGGGGCCGGGACCGGGGAGCTGTTTTTT
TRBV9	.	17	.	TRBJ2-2	CASSVSGLGRNTGELFF	TGTGCCAGCAGCGTAAGCGGTTTGGGACGGAACACCGGGGAGCTGTTTTTT
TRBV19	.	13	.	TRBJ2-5	CASTSHVGETQYF	TGTGCCAGTACTTCCCACGTGGGAGAGACCCAGTACTTC
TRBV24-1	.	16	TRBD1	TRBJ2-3	CATSATGGLGTDTQYF	TGTGCCACCAGTGCGACAGGGGGTTTGGGCACAGATACGCAGTATTTT
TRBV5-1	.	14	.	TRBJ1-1	CASSLGPSNTEAFF	TGCGCCAGCAGCTTAGGGCCTTCGAACACTGAAGCTTTCTTT
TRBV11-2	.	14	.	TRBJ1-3	CASSFYRSGNTIYF	TGTGCCAGCAGCTTTTACAGGTCTGGAAACACCATATATTTT
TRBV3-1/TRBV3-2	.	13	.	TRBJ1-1	CAATLQGSTEAFF	TGTGCCGCCACCCTCCAGGGGAGTACTGAAGCTTTCTTT
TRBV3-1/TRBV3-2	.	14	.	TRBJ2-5	CASSPSTTRETQYF	TGTGCCAGCAGCCCCTCAACGACCCGGGAGACCCAGTACTTC
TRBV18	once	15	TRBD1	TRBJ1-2	CASSPPDRGNYGYTF	TGTGCCAGCTCACCACCAGACAGGGGGAACTATGGCTACACCTTC
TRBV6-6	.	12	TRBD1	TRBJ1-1	CASTLRDSEAFF	TGTGCCAGCACCTTAAGGGACAGTGAAGCTTTCTTT
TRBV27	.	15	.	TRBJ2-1	CASSLSVGSYNEQFF	TGTGCCAGCAGTTTATCGGTGGGTTCCTACAATGAGCAGTTCTTC